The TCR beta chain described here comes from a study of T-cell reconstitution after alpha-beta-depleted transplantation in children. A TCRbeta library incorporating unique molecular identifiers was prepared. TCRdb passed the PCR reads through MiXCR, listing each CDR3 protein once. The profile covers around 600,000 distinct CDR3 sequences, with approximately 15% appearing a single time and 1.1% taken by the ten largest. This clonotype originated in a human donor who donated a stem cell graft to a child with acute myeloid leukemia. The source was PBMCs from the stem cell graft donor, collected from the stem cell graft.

The CDR3 DNA follows: TGTGCCAGCAGCCCTGGGAAGGGCCTTCACTCCTACAATGAGCAGTTCTTC. This gives the protein CASSPGKGLHSYNEQFF. The chain joins TRBV7-9 to TRBJ2-1; no definite D call. Germline V gene sequence: CDR1 SEHNR, CDR2 FQNEAQ (reference sequence). Trimming left V 5 bases short and J 0 bases short, with 17 bases between. CDR3 size: 17 residues.